This T cell receptor beta chain appears in the sequencing data of a study of cytomegalovirus exposure and HLA in healthy donors. Clones were sequenced by immunoSEQ multiplex PCR, and TCRdb holds only the in-frame ones, with some missing. The table records under 200,000 clones, roughly nine tenths of them present only once. Trimming removed 11 bases at V and 1 base at J, with 11 bases between. The CDR3 runs to 12 residues. Per germline, CDR1 LNHDA and CDR2 SQIVND (reference sequence). This clone was observed a single time. What it recognizes is unknown. General observations from the study: It was reported that the classifier diagnosed cytomegalovirus status with high specificity and sensitivity in both the original and validation cohorts. Researchers counted 164 TCR beta chains as cytomegalovirus-associated.

The donors were part of the validation cohort, which consisted of about 120 subjects and was separate from the first cohort of 666 subjects. V and J are TRBV19 and TRBJ2-5, with D perhaps matching TRBD2 (7 bases). The sequence derives from a woman aged 25 to 39 in good health and CMV-seronegative. Specimen: PBMCs. In DNA, the CDR3 is TGTGCCGCGGGGGCGCCCCAAGAGACCCAGTACTTC. Translating it yields CAAGAPQETQYF.